Each of the 32 T cell receptor beta chains below was sequenced from the same sample in a study of neurological immune-mediated disorders. TCRdb re-analysed the 5' RACE reads in MiXCR, keeping a single row per CDR3 protein. The repertoire has tens of thousands of distinct CDR3 sequences, just over 2.5% of them found once; the top ten carry roughly 1.2%. Sequencing used PBMCs. These receptors all stem from a woman aged 25 to 45 with multiple sclerosis.

This clonotype was counted ten times or more. The gene calls are TRBV12-3 or TRBV12-4 and TRBJ2-7; TRBD2 aligns across 7 bases. V lost 7 bases to trimming and J lost 3 bases; unmatched junction nucleotides: 6. CDR3 length equals 13 residues. Written as DNA, the CDR3 is TGTGCCAGCACCCTCGCTAGCGGCTACGAGCAGTACTTC. Translated: CASTLASGYEQYF.

In this sample, this clonotype turned up many times. The V gene is TRBV2, the J gene TRBJ1-3; 8 nucleotides align to TRBD1. This CDR3 contains 14 residues. Germline CDR1 SNHLY, CDR2 FYNNEI. The V and J ends lost 10 bases and 0 bases, in that order; junction bases with no gene match: 5. The CDR3 DNA is TGTGCCATCCGGACAGGGTACTCTGGAAACACCATATATTTT. The encoded protein is CAIRTGYSGNTIYF.

This clonotype has ten or more counts. This chain links TRBV20-1 with TRBJ1-1; D uncertain. CDR1 and CDR2 (germline): DFQATT, SNEGSKA (reference sequence). Deletions cut 3 bases from V and 1 base from J, with 9 bases between. The CDR3 is 13 amino acids. The CDR3 spells CSASRTPNTEAFF. DNA of the CDR3: TGCAGTGCTAGTAGGACGCCGAACACTGAAGCTTTCTTT.

Many counts were recorded for this clonotype. The chain is built from TRBV29-1 and TRBJ2-5; possible D gene TRBD2, 6 bases. CDR1 SQVTM and CDR2 ANQGSEA come from the germline V gene. CDR3 length: 13 residues. V gave up 4 bases and J gave up 3 bases, with 12 bases separating them. CDR3: CSVAPWREETQYF. The DNA for the CDR3 is TGCAGCGTTGCCCCGTGGAGGGAAGAGACCCAGTACTTC.

The chain couples TRBV20-1 to TRBJ2-7; TRBD1 matches at 7 bases. The CDR3 has 15 residues. The V gene end was trimmed by 3 bases and the J gene end by 1 base; junction bases not matched to a gene: 9. Germline values: CDR1 DFQATT, CDR2 SNEGSKA (reference sequence). The CDR3 nucleotides read TGCAGTGCTAGTAATAGGCTGGGACAGTCCTACGAGCAGTACTTC. This gives the protein CSASNRLGQSYEQYF.

Ten or more counts support this clonotype. This chain connects TRBV20-1 to TRBJ2-3, with TRBD1 matching 8 bases. CDR1 and CDR2 from the germline V gene are DFQATT and SNEGSKA (reference sequence). This CDR3 is 15 amino acids long. Trimming removed 2 bases from V and 0 bases from J; junction bases left unmatched: 4. Here the CDR3 reads CSARKRTGSTDTQYF. The DNA of the CDR3 is TGCAGTGCTAGAAAGAGGACAGGGAGCACAGATACGCAGTATTTT.

This clonotype appeared many times. The genes are TRBV6-5 and TRBJ2-2; 8 bases agree with TRBD1. Germline V lookup: CDR1 MNHEY, CDR2 SVGAGI. The J segment lost 2 bases and the V segment lost 5 bases, leaving 7 bases of the junction unmatched. CDR3 length: 16 amino acids. DNA of the CDR3: TGTGCCAGCAGTCCAAGCGGACAGGGTAACACCGGGGAGCTGTTTTTT. It specifies CASSPSGQGNTGELFF.

This clonotype was detected many times. V gene TRBV20-1 combines with J gene TRBJ2-2; the match to TRBD2 covers 11 bases. The CDR3 covers 15 residues. Germline CDR1 is DFQATT and CDR2 is SNEGSKA (reference sequence). Trimming at V came to 4 bases and at J to 7 bases, leaving 8 bases not matched to a gene. The CDR3 region is CSAIVAGGRIGELFF. CDR3 coding DNA: TGCAGTGCTATAGTAGCGGGAGGGAGGATCGGGGAGCTGTTTTTT.

This clonotype was recorded at least ten times. The chain carries TRBV5-6 and TRBJ2-7; D possibly corresponds to TRBD2 (5 bases). This CDR3 is built from 15 residues. In germline, CDR1 is SGHDT, CDR2 YYEEEE. V lost 0 bases, J lost 1 base, and 11 bases lay in between. The CDR3 protein is CASSLGGSQSYEQYF. The CDR3 DNA sequence: TGTGCCAGCAGCTTGGGAGGGAGTCAGTCCTACGAGCAGTACTTC.

In regard to this clonotype: This may stem from a read error, because a much larger clone lies one nucleotide away. The chain has TRBV12-3 or TRBV12-4 and TRBJ2-3, with 7 bases lining up with TRBD2. The CDR3 is 16 amino acids. CDR3 loop: CASRPELAGSTGTQYF. Here the CDR3 DNA reads TGTGCCAGCAGACCCGAGTTAGCGGGTAGCACAGGTACGCAGTATTTT.

The table lists this clonotype with many counts. V usage is TRBV10-2 and J usage is TRBJ1-4, with no clear D. The V and J ends lost 6 bases and 2 bases respectively, with 10 bases between them. Germline V gives CDR1 WSHSY, CDR2 SAAADI. The CDR3 contains 14 residues. The CDR3 DNA is TGCGCCAGCAGAGGGTCCGTCACTAATGAAAAACTGTTTTTT. Translated, it gives CASRGSVTNEKLFF.

The table lists this clonotype with many counts. The chain employs TRBV7-2 and TRBJ2-7; D remains ambiguous. CDR1 SGHTA and CDR2 FQGNSA come from the germline V gene. V gave up 3 bases and J gave up 4 bases, with 10 bases separating them. This CDR3 has 13 amino acids. Here the CDR3 reads CASSFGYRYEQYF. The DNA of the CDR3 is TGTGCCAGCAGCTTCGGGTACAGATACGAGCAGTACTTC.

This clonotype was observed many times. V usage is TRBV4-3 and J usage is TRBJ2-1, with 7 bases matching TRBD2. The germline CDR1 and CDR2 sequences are LGHNA and YSLEER. This CDR3 spans 15 amino acids. Trimming removed 6 bases from V and 0 bases from J; junction bases left unmatched: 5. The CDR3 bases are TGCGCCAGCAGTGCGGGGGTGAGCTCCTACAATGAGCAGTTCTTC. Protein product: CASSAGVSSYNEQFF.

This clonotype occurred many times. The gene calls are TRBV12-3 or TRBV12-4 and TRBJ1-4; 12 nucleotides align to TRBD1. This CDR3 comprises 16 residues. The V and J ends lost 6 bases and 5 bases, in that order; junction bases with no gene match: 7. The CDR3 DNA reads TGTGCCAGCAGCCGACGGGACAGGGGGCGAAATGAAAAACTGTTTTTT. Protein: CASSRRDRGRNEKLFF.

This clonotype was seen repeatedly, ten times or more. This chain connects TRBV28 to TRBJ2-5; no firm D call. The CDR3 contains 13 residues. V was cut by 3 bases and J by 3 bases, with 8 bases left in between. Per the germline V gene, CDR1 is MDHEN and CDR2 is SYDVKM. CDR3 region: CASSFELEETQYF. Here the CDR3 DNA reads TGTGCCAGCAGTTTTGAGTTAGAAGAGACCCAGTACTTC.

This clonotype has a count of ten or more. The chain links TRBV15 to TRBJ1-5, with D unclear. The CDR3 has 18 amino acids. Germline V CDR1 and CDR2: LNHNV, YYDKDF (reference sequence). The ends were cut back, 0 bases at V and 0 bases at J, with 15 bases in the middle. CDR3 residues: CATSRDLPGLLSNQPQHF. CDR3 bases: TGTGCCACCAGCAGAGATCTGCCAGGACTCCTTAGCAATCAGCCCCAGCATTTT.

This clonotype was seen repeatedly, ten times or more. The chain combines TRBV7-6 with TRBJ2-6, with 9 bases lining up with TRBD1. Germline CDR1 is SGHVS and CDR2 is FNYEAQ. This CDR3 has 17 amino acids. With 4 bases clipped from V and 2 bases from J, the junction kept 6 bases outside the gene matches. The CDR3 DNA is TGTGCCAGCAGCTCGGGACAGGGATTAACTGGGGCCAACGTCCTGACTTTC. Protein sequence: CASSSGQGLTGANVLTF.

This clonotype was counted at least ten times. The chain recombines TRBV5-1 with TRBJ2-1; a possible D gene is TRBD1 (6 bases). V dropped 4 bases and J dropped 12 bases, with 17 bases sitting between them. The germline CDR1 and CDR2 sequences are SGHRS and YFSETQ. This CDR3 has 13 amino acids. This chain's CDR3 is CASSVTGEGGQFF. The CDR3 nucleotides are TGCGCCAGCAGCGTGACCGGAGAAGGGGGGCAGTTCTTC. The full variable domain, in which reference TRBV5-1 and TRBJ2-1 provide the parts outside the CDR3, is KAGVTQTPRYLIKTRGQQVTLSCSPISGHRSVSWYQQTPGQGLQFLFEYFSETQRNKGNFPGRFSGRQFSNSRSEMNVSTLELGDSALYLCASSVTGEGGQFFGPGTRLTVL.

This clonotype was seen at least ten times. This rearrangement joins TRBV7-2 to TRBJ2-6, with D possibly called TRBD1 or TRBD2 (6 bases each). Germline assignment: CDR1 SGHTA and CDR2 FQGNSA. V lost 5 bases to trimming and J lost 0 bases, with 17 bases between them. CDR3 length: 18 amino acids. This CDR3 reads CASSKRGVPISGANVLTF. The CDR3 DNA is TGTGCCAGCAGCAAAAGGGGGGTACCTATCTCTGGGGCCAACGTCCTGACTTTC.

This clonotype has a count of ten or more. V and J are TRBV7-2 and TRBJ1-5, with D tentatively TRBD1 (5 bases). The CDR3 has 15 amino acids. Germline V lookup: CDR1 SGHTA, CDR2 FQGNSA. Trimming removed 2 bases from V and 2 bases from J, with 10 bases in between. The CDR3 reads CASSLTQQGNQPQHF. DNA for the CDR3: TGTGCCAGCAGCTTAACCCAACAGGGCAATCAGCCCCAGCATTTT.

There are many counts of this clonotype. CDR3 in DNA: TGTGCCAGCAGCTTAGCCGGCGGACACAATGAGCAGTTCTTC. Translating gives CASSLAGGHNEQFF. The rearrangement links TRBV7-6 to TRBJ2-1; no reliable D call. Germline V lookup: CDR1 SGHVS, CDR2 FNYEAQ. The CDR3 has 14 residues. V was clipped by 0 bases and J by 5 bases, with 8 bases between them.

This clonotype showed up many times. The rearrangement links TRBV20-1 to TRBJ2-1; weak D call: TRBD2 (6 bases). The germline gives CDR1 DFQATT, CDR2 SNEGSKA (reference sequence). V dropped 3 bases and J dropped 7 bases, with 16 bases sitting between them. CDR3 size: 14 residues. The CDR3 bases are TGCAGTGCTAGCTGGGCGGGAAGGGTAAATGAGCAGTTCTTC. The encoded protein is CSASWAGRVNEQFF.

This clonotype was found many times. The V call is TRBV20-1, the J call TRBJ2-1; a possible D gene is TRBD2 (5 bases). Looked up from germline, CDR1 is DFQATT and CDR2 is SNEGSKA (reference sequence). Trimming removed 4 bases from V and 0 bases from J, with 13 bases in between. The CDR3 loop spans 15 amino acids. CDR3 region: CSANSGIPSYNEQFF. The CDR3, as DNA: TGCAGTGCTAACTCGGGGATACCCTCCTACAATGAGCAGTTCTTC.

This clonotype was seen repeatedly, ten times or more. V is TRBV6-5 and J is TRBJ1-6, with unresolved D. The V gene lost 2 bases and the J gene lost 5 bases, with 16 bases spanning the gap. The germline V gene encodes CDR1 MNHEY and CDR2 SVGAGI. The CDR3 totals 17 residues. The CDR3 region is CASSYDRAPDHNSPLHF. As DNA, the CDR3 is TGTGCCAGCAGTTACGATCGAGCCCCAGACCATAATTCACCCCTCCACTTT.

There are many counts of this clonotype. The chain carries TRBV5-1 and TRBJ1-3, with D perhaps matching TRBD1 (5 bases). Looked up from germline, CDR1 is SGHRS and CDR2 is YFSETQ. This CDR3 has 14 amino acids. The ends were cut back, 2 bases at V and 4 bases at J, with 10 bases in the middle. The CDR3 DNA reads TGCGCCAGCAGCTTCGGGGACGGAGGAAACACCATATATTTT. Residues: CASSFGDGGNTIYF.

In its sample, this clonotype was seen many times. The chain has TRBV7-2 and TRBJ2-5, with TRBD2 matching 14 bases. The CDR3 loop spans 14 amino acids. Looked up from germline, CDR1 is SGHTA and CDR2 is FQGNSA. V trimming: 8 bases; J trimming: 5 bases; junction bases outside the gene matches: 4. The CDR3 DNA reads as TGTGCCAGCGCCGGGACTAGCGGGAGTGAGACCCAGTACTTC. This sequence encodes CASAGTSGSETQYF.

This clonotype was counted many times. This chain connects TRBV20-1 to TRBJ2-7, with 13 bases matching TRBD2. CDR3 size: 13 residues. The ends lost 3 bases at V and 7 bases at J; junction bases unmatched: 3. Germline CDR1 reads DFQATT; CDR2 reads SNEGSKA (reference sequence). As DNA, the CDR3 is TGCAGTGCTAGTCCGACTAGCGGGAGGGAGCAGTACTTC. Protein product: CSASPTSGREQYF.

This clonotype was picked up many times. The chain recombines TRBV24-1 with TRBJ2-1; either TRBD1 or TRBD2 may supply D (6 bases each). The CDR3 has 16 residues. Deletions cut 5 bases from V and 3 bases from J, with 16 bases between. Germline V lookup: CDR1 KGHDR, CDR2 SFDVKD. For the CDR3, the DNA is TGTGCCACCAGTGTCGGAGGGGGTTCGATCTACAATGAGCAGTTCTTC. Protein: CATSVGGGSIYNEQFF.

This chain connects TRBV7-3 to TRBJ2-5; 8 nucleotides match TRBD2. The CDR3 consists of 15 residues. In germline, CDR1 is SGHTA, CDR2 FQGTGA. With V trimmed by 1 base and J by 1 base, 2 bases remained unmatched. The DNA for the CDR3 is TGTGCCAGCAGCTTAAACGGGGGGGCCCAAGAGACCCAGTACTTC. Translated: CASSLNGGAQETQYF.

This clonotype was picked up many times. CDR3 amino acids: CASSLGSQSGGTIYF. The CDR3, as DNA: TGTGCCAGCAGCTTAGGGTCGCAAAGTGGTGGCACCATATATTTT. This chain uses TRBV7-6 with TRBJ1-3; unclear D gene. The CDR3 sequence is 15 residues long. The V end was cut by 1 base, the J end by 9 bases, with 16 bases between. The V gene's germline CDR1 is SGHVS and CDR2 FNYEAQ.

In its sample, this clonotype was seen many times. The chain employs TRBV4-3 and TRBJ2-5; D not certain. The germline CDR1 and CDR2 sequences are LGHNA and YSLEER. The CDR3 is made up of 13 amino acids. V shed 0 bases and J shed 2 bases, with 4 bases lying between them. This chain's CDR3 is CASSQEKQETQYF. The CDR3 DNA follows: TGCGCCAGCAGCCAAGAAAAGCAAGAGACCCAGTACTTC.

There are many counts of this clonotype. The rearrangement joins TRBV20-1 to TRBJ2-2, with 11 nucleotides matching TRBD2. The CDR3 has 18 amino acids. In germline, CDR1 is DFQATT, CDR2 SNEGSKA (reference sequence). Trimming took 0 bases from V and 4 from J; bases not matched to a gene: 10. In DNA form, the CDR3 reads TGCAGTGCTAGAGAAGGGGCTAGCGGGAGGATACGCACCGGGGAGCTGTTTTTT. As protein: CSAREGASGRIRTGELFF.